This T cell receptor beta chain was sequenced in a study of shared clonotypes between healthy human individuals. Germline trimming cut 3 bases from V and 1 base from J; bases unmatched to any gene: 4. This CDR3 spans 15 amino acids. The germline V gene has CDR1 LNHDA and CDR2 SQIVND (reference sequence). Unsorted PBMCs provided DNA that was sequenced on ten immunoSEQ deep assay plates. Profiled with immunoSEQ multiplex PCR; TCRdb holds only in-frame clones, not every one. The sample consists of some 530,000 clones, approximately 78% of them appearing once. Sequencing was performed on PBMCs. The V and J genes are TRBV19 and TRBJ1-1; TRBD1 matches at 8 bases. This clonotype was obtained from a woman in her forties in good health. Some clones in this sample may be carry-over from other donors' samples. The CDR3 nucleotides read TGTGCCAGTAGTATCAGGGGGCTTTCGAACACTGAAGCTTTCTTT. This sequence encodes CASSIRGLSNTEAFF.